This TCR beta chain was identified in a study of PD-1 blockade in mismatch repair-deficient tumors (TCRdb year 2017). About the investigation overall: Between September 2013 and late 2016, the trial enrolled some 86 consecutive patients with approximately 11 mismatch repair-deficient cancer types, every one of whom had been previously treated and was progressing. Tumor-associated T cell clones in the peripheral blood of patients responding to PD-1 blockade were tracked using deep sequencing of TCR CDR3 regions. On the study overall, not on this receptor specifically: After pembrolizumab, tumor-resident clones, which were often undetectable in blood before treatment, expanded rapidly and then contracted, generally ahead of radiologic responses.

Library preparation employed the immunoSEQ multiplex PCR assay. TCRdb stores this immuneACCESS table with in-frame sequences only. Part of the clones is absent; in the studies checked, under half of the shortfall reflects unresolved V genes, and no reason is known for the rest. This sample is represented by under 50,000 clones; approximately 80% of them were singletons. The ten largest account for about 3.5% of the sample. As for this clone: No cognate antigen has been identified for it. No much larger clone exists at a distance of one base, and base qualities are not known.

In the paper's terms, the time point label means: peripheral blood before pembrolizumab. For every enrolled patient, mismatch repair deficiency was confirmed by either polymerase chain reaction or immunohistochemistry. TCR sequencing was performed for a few patients who responded to pembrolizumab therapy. The phase II trial prospectively evaluated PD-1 blockade with pembrolizumab in advanced mismatch repair-deficient cancers, independent of tissue of origin. Peripheral blood T cell samples were gathered serially, both before PD-1 blockade started and at multiple time points afterward. Blood sampling times were expressed in weeks after the first pembrolizumab dose. Sequenced material: PBMCs, taken before pembrolizumab treatment. This receptor was identified in an adult with mismatch repair-deficient cancer.

The DNA sequence reads TGCGCCAGCAGCCAAGTGGGAGTGGCAGATACGCAGTATTTT. Its translation reads: CASSQVGVADTQYF. Recombination linked TRBV4-1 to TRBJ2-3; TRBD2 is a possible D gene, resting on 5 matching bases. The germline V gene supplies CDR1 MGHRA and CDR2 YSYEKL. The CDR3 runs 14 amino acids, cysteine and phenylalanine included. Only the CDR3 DNA stays, 42 bases, in frame from base 1. The germline ends are 9 bases apart after V is trimmed by 1 base and J by 4 bases.